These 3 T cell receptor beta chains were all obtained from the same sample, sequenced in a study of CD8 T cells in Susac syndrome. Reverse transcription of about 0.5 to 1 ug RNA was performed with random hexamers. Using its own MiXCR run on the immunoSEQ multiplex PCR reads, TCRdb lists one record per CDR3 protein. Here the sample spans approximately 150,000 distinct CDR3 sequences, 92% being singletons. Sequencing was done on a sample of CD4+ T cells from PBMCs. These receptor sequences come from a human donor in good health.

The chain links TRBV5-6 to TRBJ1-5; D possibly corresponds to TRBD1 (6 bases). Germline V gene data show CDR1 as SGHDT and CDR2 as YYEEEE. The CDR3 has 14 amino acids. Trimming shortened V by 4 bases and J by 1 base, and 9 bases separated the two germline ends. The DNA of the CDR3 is TGTGCCAGCAGCGGGGGGACAAGCAATCAGCCCCAGCATTTT. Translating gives CASSGGTSNQPQHF.

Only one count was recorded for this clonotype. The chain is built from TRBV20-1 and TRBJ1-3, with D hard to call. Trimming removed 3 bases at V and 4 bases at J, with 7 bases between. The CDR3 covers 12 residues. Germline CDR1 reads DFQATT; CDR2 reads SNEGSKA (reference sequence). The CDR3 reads CSARGAGNTIYF. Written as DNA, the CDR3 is TGCAGTGCTAGGGGAGCCGGAAACACCATATATTTT.

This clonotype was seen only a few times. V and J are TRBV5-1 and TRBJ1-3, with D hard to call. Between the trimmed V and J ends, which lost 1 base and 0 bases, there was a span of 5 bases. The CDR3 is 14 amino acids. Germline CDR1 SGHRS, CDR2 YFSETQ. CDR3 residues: CASSLTSSGNTIYF. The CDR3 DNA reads TGCGCCAGCAGCTTGACTAGCTCTGGAAACACCATATATTTT.